This T cell receptor beta chain was identified in a study of human T cells and chemical hapten exposure. Across the study: Epicutaneous patch tests delivered 0.01% DPC to the upper back, with evaluation at 6 days.

The CDR3 runs to 15 residues. Points from the study as a whole: Donors had alopecia, so their immune response may differ from healthy people's.

TCRdb reprocessed the RACE reads via MiXCR and lists one record per CDR3 protein. The repertoire includes more than 45,000 distinct CDR3 sequences, roughly an eighth of them detected once, and roughly 2.3% sits in the top ten. Described time point: patch test 3, about 24 weeks after DPC sensitization. Documented treatment: therapeutic diphenylcyclopropenone sensitization with weekly scalp DPC. This clonotype has just a few counts. No antigen is known for it. This clonotype was sampled from a man aged 25 to 45 with alopecia areata. Some clones in this sample may be carry-over from other donors' samples. This chain joins TRBV21-1 and TRBJ2-3; TRBD1 was called by the table and not checked on the DNA. TRBV21-1 is described as a pseudogene. The input for sequencing was whole blood, taken in connection with sensitization to the hapten diphenylcyclopropenone (DPC). The chain's CDR3 is CASSSPRVRADTQYF. In DNA form, the CDR3 reads TGTGCCAGCAGCTCCCCCCGGGTGAGGGCAGATACGCAGTATTTT.